What follows are 13 T cell receptor beta chains derived from one specimen sequenced in a study of cytomegalovirus exposure and HLA in healthy donors. Amplification used 60 Vbeta primers and 13 Jbeta primers. TCRdb's table, derived via immunoSEQ multiplex PCR, lists solely in-frame clones and lacks some. The sample yields roughly 160,000 clones, 75% to 90% seen once. The sample was PBMCs. The receptors were gathered from a male donor in good health and CMV-seronegative.

This clone appeared a single time. The V gene is TRBV6-1, the J gene TRBJ1-1; D ambiguous. The CDR3 contains 15 residues. The V gene's germline CDR1 is MNHNS and CDR2 SASEGT. V was shortened by 6 bases and J by 0 bases, with 14 bases between the two germline ends. The CDR3 here is CASSHPLGMNTEAFF. DNA of the CDR3: TGTGCCAGCAGCCACCCGCTGGGCATGAACACTGAAGCTTTCTTT.

The CDR3 nucleotides are TGTGCCAGCAGTGATCGGACCGCGGGAGCCTACGAGCAGTACTTC. As protein: CASSDRTAGAYEQYF. The chain employs TRBV6-1 and TRBJ2-7; 7 bases fit TRBD2. The V and J ends lost 3 bases and 2 bases, in that order; junction bases with no gene match: 7. This CDR3 has 15 amino acids. Germline loops: CDR1 MNHNS, CDR2 SASEGT.

This clone was found once. This rearrangement joins TRBV19 to TRBJ2-7, with 10 bases identical to TRBD2. The J segment lost 6 bases and the V segment lost 7 bases, leaving 6 bases of the junction unmatched. The germline gives CDR1 LNHDA, CDR2 SQIVND (reference sequence). The CDR3 totals 13 residues. The CDR3 nucleotides are TGTGCCAGTACCGGGACTAGCGCAAGCGAGCAGTACTTC. The encoded protein is CASTGTSASEQYF.

This rearrangement joins TRBV4-3 to TRBJ1-1; D is possibly TRBD1 (6 bases). The CDR3 covers 13 residues. CDR1 and CDR2 (germline): LGHNA, YSLEER. The V and J ends lost 6 bases and 7 bases respectively, with 15 bases between them. DNA of the CDR3: TGCGCCAGCAGACGAACAGGGAATATTGAAGCTTTCTTT. Its protein product is CASRRTGNIEAFF.

Remarks on this clone: The junction and the germline gene differ at one end; a read error may be behind it. CDR3 coding DNA: TGTGCCAACAGCACCCAGAGGAGGGGGCCCATGAACACTGAAGCTTTCTTT. This gives the protein CANSTQRRGPMNTEAFF. The V call is TRBV13, the J call TRBJ1-1; TRBD1 matches 7 bases. The germline CDR1 and CDR2 sequences are PRHDT and FYEKMQ (reference sequence). This CDR3 contains 17 residues.

In this sample, this clone turned up a few times. V gene TRBV6-6 combines with J gene TRBJ1-2; the match to TRBD1 covers 7 bases. CDR3 length: 15 residues. Germline V CDR1 and CDR2: MNHNY, SVGAGI (reference sequence). V dropped 6 bases and J dropped 5; count of bases not matched to a gene: 12. Here the CDR3 reads CASSRLGLTGYGYTF. The CDR3 DNA is TGTGCCAGCAGCCGACTCGGTTTGACAGGGTATGGCTACACCTTC.

J is TRBJ2-2 and V is TRBV5-6, with TRBD1 as a possible D gene (6 bases). V was shortened by 2 bases and J by 4 bases, with 12 bases between the two germline ends. The CDR3 is 15 residues long. In germline, CDR1 is SGHDT, CDR2 YYEEEE. The CDR3 sequence is CASSLYLTGTGELFF. Here the CDR3 DNA reads TGTGCCAGCAGCTTATACTTGACAGGCACCGGGGAGCTGTTTTTT.

This clone appeared a few times. The chain joins TRBV9 to TRBJ1-1, with 8 bases lining up with TRBD1. The CDR3 sequence is 13 residues long. Unmatched junction bases numbered 8, after V lost 3 bases and J lost 10 bases. The germline CDR1 and CDR2 sequences are SGDLS and YYNGEE. The CDR3 DNA reads as TGTGCCAGCAGCGCGCGGACAGGGAGGCTAGCTTTCTTT. Residues: CASSARTGRLAFF.

This clone was observed once. The V call is TRBV2, the J call TRBJ1-2; no definite D call. With 4 bases removed from V and 5 bases from J, the gap between germline ends came to 14 bases. CDR1 and CDR2 (germline): SNHLY, FYNNEI. This CDR3 contains 14 residues. The CDR3 spells CASSGETSHYGYTF. For the CDR3, the DNA is TGTGCCAGCAGTGGGGAGACTTCCCATTATGGCTACACCTTC. The full variable domain, completed using reference TRBV2 and TRBJ1-2, is EPEVTQTPSHQVTQMGQEVILRCVPISNHLYFYWYRQILGQKVEFLVSFYNNEISEKSEIFDDQFSVERPDGSNFTLKIRSTKLEDSAMYFCASSGETSHYGYTFGSGTRLTVV.

This clone was seen only once. The chain couples TRBV5-4 to TRBJ2-7; tentatively, D is TRBD1 (5 bases). V lost 4 bases to trimming and J lost 3 bases, with 14 bases between them. This CDR3 spans 14 amino acids. Germline CDR1 reads SGHNT; CDR2 reads YYREEE (reference sequence). This CDR3 reads CASSVRGADYEQYF. The CDR3 DNA reads as TGTGCCAGCAGCGTAAGGGGTGCGGACTACGAGCAGTACTTC.

This clone was detected once. The V gene is TRBV11-2, the J gene TRBJ1-1; D is unresolved. This CDR3 has 11 residues. The germline V gene encodes CDR1 SGHAT and CDR2 FQNNGV. V was pared by 5 bases and J by 11 bases, with 12 bases between. The CDR3 here is CASSLPPEAFF. The CDR3 DNA reads as TGTGCCAGCAGCCTACCCCCCGAGGCTTTCTTT.

This clone occurred a few times. This chain connects TRBV5-6 to TRBJ1-2; tentatively, D is TRBD1 (5 bases). Germline V gene data show CDR1 as SGHDT and CDR2 as YYEEEE. The ends were cut back, 0 bases at V and 6 bases at J, with 6 bases in the middle. The length of the CDR3 is 12 residues. The DNA of the CDR3 is TGTGCCAGCAGCTTGGGACAGAATGGCTACACCTTC. Protein: CASSLGQNGYTF.

The CDR3 is CASSQGVQFRVGELFF. Here the CDR3 DNA reads TGCGCCAGCAGCCAAGGCGTACAGTTTCGAGTCGGGGAGCTGTTTTTT. The genes are TRBV4-1 and TRBJ2-2; D is ambiguous. The CDR3 is 16 residues long. CDR1 is MGHRA and CDR2 is YSYEKL in the germline V gene. V lost 1 base and J 7 bases, leaving 16 bases between the germline ends.